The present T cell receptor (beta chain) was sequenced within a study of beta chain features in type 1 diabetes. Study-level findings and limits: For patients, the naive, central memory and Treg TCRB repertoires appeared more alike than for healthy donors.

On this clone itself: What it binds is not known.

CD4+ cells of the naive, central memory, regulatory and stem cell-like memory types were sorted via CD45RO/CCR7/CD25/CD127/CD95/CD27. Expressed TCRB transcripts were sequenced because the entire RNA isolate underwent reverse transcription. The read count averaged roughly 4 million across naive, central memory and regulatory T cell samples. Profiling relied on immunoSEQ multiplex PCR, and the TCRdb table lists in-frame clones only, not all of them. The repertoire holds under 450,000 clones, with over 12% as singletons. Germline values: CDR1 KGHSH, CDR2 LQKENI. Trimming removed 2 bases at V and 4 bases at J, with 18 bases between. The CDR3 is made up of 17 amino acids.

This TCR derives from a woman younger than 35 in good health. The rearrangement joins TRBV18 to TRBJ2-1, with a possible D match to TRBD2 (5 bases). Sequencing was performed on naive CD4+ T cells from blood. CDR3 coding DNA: TGTGCCAGCTCACCAAGGCGCGACTACCGCGAATACAATGAGCAGTTCTTC. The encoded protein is CASSPRRDYREYNEQFF.